This TCR beta chain was sequenced for a study of blood T cell repertoires in COVID-19. Study at large: Both acute and convalescent COVID-19 samples were obtained from the United States, Italy and Spain. The analysed material was cDNA or gDNA that came from T cells, B-cell-depleted T cells, or PBMCs.

Germline-derived CDR1 and CDR2 are ENHRY and SYGVKD. V lost 6 bases and J lost 1, with 13 bases in between. The CDR3 contains 15 residues. Per the original methods: Using reference gene primer amplification, nucleated cell counts were estimated. Sequenced by immunoSEQ multiplex PCR; TCRdb stores in-frame clones only, minus some. V and J calls and clone size are copied from that table; D and trimming were computed from the DNA. Of approximately 150,000 clones in the sample, approximately 91% were seen once. Seattle enrolled patients during active infection and tracked them longitudinally. The sequence was collected from a man aged 18 to 30 with COVID-19, enrolled during active disease. The rearrangement uses TRBV10-3 and TRBJ1-3, with a weak D call TRBD1 (6 bases). Material for sequencing was peripheral blood. CDR3 bases: TGTGCCATCAGCTTTCAGGGGTCTTCTGGAAACACCATATATTTT. Translated, it gives CAISFQGSSGNTIYF.